Following are 9 T cell receptor beta chains from one sample sequenced in a study of cytomegalovirus exposure and HLA in healthy donors. In the PCR, 60 Vbeta and 13 Jbeta primers were used. Assay used: immunoSEQ multiplex PCR; TCRdb lists only in-frame clones, some missing. The table has 150,000 to 200,000 clones, roughly three quarters seen once. The specimen sequenced was PBMCs. The receptors derive from a woman aged 45 to 65 in good health and CMV-seronegative.

Comments on this clone: This same CDR3 is encoded by further DNA sequences in the sample. The chain recombines TRBV13 with TRBJ2-7; 15 bases line up with TRBD2. This CDR3 region has 18 residues. Trimming removed 4 bases from V and 2 bases from J; junction bases left unmatched: 9. Per the germline V gene, CDR1 is PRHDT and CDR2 is FYEKMQ (reference sequence). As DNA, the CDR3 is TGTGCCAGCAGCTACCGAGGACTAGCGGGAGGGTACCCCTACGAGCAGTACTTC. Its protein is CASSYRGLAGGYPYEQYF.

The gene calls are TRBV9 and TRBJ2-7; 9 bases agree with TRBD1. CDR1 and CDR2 (germline): SGDLS, YYNGEE. CDR3 length: 13 amino acids. With V trimmed by 1 base and J by 6 bases, 2 bases remained unmatched. The CDR3 DNA reads TGTGCCAGCAGCGTACGGACAGGGGCCGAGCAGTACTTC. Translating gives CASSVRTGAEQYF.

The CDR3 DNA is TGCGCCAGCAGCTTGGCGCCTAACACTATAGATGAAAAACTGTTTTTT. This gives the protein CASSLAPNTIDEKLFF. The chain couples TRBV5-1 to TRBJ1-4; D is unresolved. Trimming left V 0 bases short and J 6 bases short, with 15 bases between. The CDR3 runs 16 residues. Per the germline V gene, CDR1 is SGHRS and CDR2 is YFSETQ.

The V gene is TRBV4-3, the J gene TRBJ1-2; a possible D gene is TRBD1 (5 bases). The CDR3 has 15 amino acids. Trimming pared 1 base from V and 5 bases from J, leaving 14 bases between. CDR1 and CDR2 (germline): LGHNA, YSLEER. CDR3 bases: TGCGCCAGCAGCCAAGTGTCGCAGGGTAATTATGGCTACACCTTC. This translates into CASSQVSQGNYGYTF.

The V and J genes are TRBV20-1 and TRBJ2-7, with D uncertain. Germline lookup yields CDR1 DFQATT and CDR2 SNEGSKA (reference sequence). V dropped 6 bases and J dropped 7 bases, with 10 bases sitting between them. The CDR3 is 10 amino acids. The CDR3 loop reads CSAPSLEQYF. The CDR3 DNA is TGCAGTGCCCCCTCGTTGGAGCAGTACTTC.

The CDR3: CASSRSSAITDTQYF. The CDR3, as DNA: TGTGCCAGCAGCCGTTCTAGCGCCATCACAGATACGCAGTATTTT. J is TRBJ2-3 and V is TRBV5-4; tentatively, D is TRBD2 (6 bases). The CDR3 spans 15 residues. Germline CDR1 SGHNT, CDR2 YYREEE (reference sequence). Trimming cost V 4 bases and J 2 bases, with 14 bases left between them.

V and J are TRBV7-2 and TRBJ1-5; D may be TRBD1 (6 bases). Germline V CDR1 and CDR2: SGHTA, FQGNSA. Trimming removed 3 bases at V and 2 bases at J, with 8 bases between. CDR3 length: 14 amino acids. The CDR3: CASSFRQGNQPQHF. In nucleotides, the CDR3 is TGTGCCAGCAGCTTTAGACAGGGCAATCAGCCCCAGCATTTT.

This clone was observed a single time. The V call is TRBV28, the J call TRBJ1-5; unclear D gene. Trimming pared 2 bases from V and 6 bases from J, leaving 14 bases between. This CDR3 region has 15 residues. The germline CDR1 and CDR2 sequences are MDHEN and SYDVKM. The CDR3 region is CASSLEIRGSQPQHF. For the CDR3, the DNA is TGTGCCAGCAGTTTAGAGATCCGGGGAAGTCAGCCCCAGCATTTT.

This sequence joins TRBV7-9 and TRBJ2-1, with 10 bases fitting TRBD2. Per the germline V gene, CDR1 is SEHNR and CDR2 is FQNEAQ (reference sequence). J lost 7 bases, V lost 5 bases, and 8 bases had no gene match. CDR3 size: 15 residues. The CDR3 sequence is CASSQKREGQNEQFF. In nucleotides, the CDR3 is TGTGCCAGCAGCCAAAAGCGGGAGGGCCAGAATGAGCAGTTCTTC.